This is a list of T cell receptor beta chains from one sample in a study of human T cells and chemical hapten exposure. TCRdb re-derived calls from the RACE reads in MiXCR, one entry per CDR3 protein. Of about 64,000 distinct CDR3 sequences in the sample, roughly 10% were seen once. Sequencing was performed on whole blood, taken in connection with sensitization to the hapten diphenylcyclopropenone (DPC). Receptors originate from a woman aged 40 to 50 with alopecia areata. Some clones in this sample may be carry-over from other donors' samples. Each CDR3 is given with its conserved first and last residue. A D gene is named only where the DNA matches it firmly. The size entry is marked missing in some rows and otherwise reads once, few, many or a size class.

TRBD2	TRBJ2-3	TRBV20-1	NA	CSAYPGPETSGGPTNTQYF	TGCAGTGCATATCCGGGGCCAGAGACTAGCGGGGGACCTACGAATACGCAGTATTTT
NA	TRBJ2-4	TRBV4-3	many	CASSQEQGTKNIQYF	TGCGCCAGCAGCCAAGAACAGGGAACCAAAAACATTCAGTACTTC
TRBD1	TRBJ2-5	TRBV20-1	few	CSAWGQGNFQETQYF	TGCAGTGCTTGGGGACAGGGGAACTTCCAAGAGACCCAGTACTTC
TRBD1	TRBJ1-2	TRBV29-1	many	CSVPDRAGGYTF	TGCAGCGTACCGGACAGGGCCGGCGGCTACACCTTC
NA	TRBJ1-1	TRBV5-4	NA	CASSLGKNTEAFF	TGTGCCAGCAGCTTGGGAAAAAACACTGAAGCTTTCTTT
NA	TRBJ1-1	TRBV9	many	CASSVGWLGTEAFF	TGTGCCAGCAGCGTAGGGTGGCTGGGCACTGAAGCTTTCTTT
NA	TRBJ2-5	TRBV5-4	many	CASRVTRDQETQYF	TGTGCCAGCAGGGTGACCCGGGACCAAGAGACCCAGTACTTC
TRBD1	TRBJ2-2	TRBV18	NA	CASSPWTGVAGELFF	TGTGCCAGCTCACCTTGGACAGGGGTGGCCGGGGAGCTGTTTTTT
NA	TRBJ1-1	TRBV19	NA	CASTTGFGPEAFF	TGTGCCAGCACAACCGGGTTCGGTCCTGAAGCTTTCTTT
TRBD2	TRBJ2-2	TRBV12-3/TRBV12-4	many	CASSRLAGGGGELFF	TGTGCCAGCAGCCGACTAGCGGGGGGTGGCGGGGAGCTGTTTTTT
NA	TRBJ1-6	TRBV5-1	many	CASSLPGTNSPLHF	TGCGCCAGCAGCTTGCCAGGAACTAATTCACCCCTCCACTTT
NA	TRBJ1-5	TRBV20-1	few	CSGSGPNQPQHF	TGCAGTGGGTCCGGGCCGAATCAGCCCCAGCATTTT
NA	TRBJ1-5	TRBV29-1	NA	CSVVGPGSNQPQHF	TGCAGCGTTGTGGGTCCCGGGAGCAATCAGCCCCAGCATTTT
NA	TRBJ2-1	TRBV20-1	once	CSARVRLSYNEQFF	TGCAGTGCTAGAGTTAGGCTCTCATACAATGAGCAGTTCTTC
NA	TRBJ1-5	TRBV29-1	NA	CSVANSRDSNQPQHF	TGCAGCGTCGCTAACAGCCGGGACAGCAATCAGCCCCAGCATTTT
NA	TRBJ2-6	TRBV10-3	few	CAITEGGSGANVLTF	TGTGCCATCACCGAGGGGGGGTCTGGGGCCAACGTCCTGACTTTC
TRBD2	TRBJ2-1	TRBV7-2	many	CASSPGRGLDNEQFF	TGTGCCAGCAGCCCAGGGAGGGGTTTAGACAATGAGCAGTTCTTC
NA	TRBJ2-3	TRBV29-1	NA	CSVERGTDTQYF	TGCAGCGTTGAAAGGGGCACAGATACGCAGTATTTT
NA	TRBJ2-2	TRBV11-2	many	CASSLEVNTGELFF	TGTGCCAGCAGCTTAGAAGTGAACACCGGGGAGCTGTTTTTT
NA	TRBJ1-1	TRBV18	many	CASSPGTVNTEAFF	TGTGCCAGCTCACCCGGGACGGTGAACACTGAAGCTTTCTTT
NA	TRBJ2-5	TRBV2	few	CASVGGILETQYF	TGTGCCAGCGTAGGGGGAATATTGGAGACCCAGTACTTC
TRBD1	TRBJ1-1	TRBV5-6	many	CASSLDLRTGNTEAFF	TGTGCCAGCAGCTTGGATCTTAGGACAGGGAACACTGAAGCTTTCTTT
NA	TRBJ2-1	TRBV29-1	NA	CSVIRLTREGEQFF	TGCAGCGTTATCCGGTTGACCCGGGAAGGTGAGCAGTTCTTC
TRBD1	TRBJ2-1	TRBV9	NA	CASSPTGGGNEQFF	TGTGCCAGCAGCCCGACAGGGGGTGGCAATGAGCAGTTCTTC
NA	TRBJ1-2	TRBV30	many	CAWTRRGLLNYGYTF	TGTGCCTGGACGAGAAGGGGCCTGCTTAACTATGGCTACACCTTC
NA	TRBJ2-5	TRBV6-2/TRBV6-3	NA	CASSYQYQETQYF	TGTGCCAGCAGTTACCAGTACCAAGAGACCCAGTACTTC
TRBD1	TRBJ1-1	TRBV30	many	CAWRGQGRMNTEAFF	TGTGCCTGGCGTGGACAGGGTAGGATGAACACTGAAGCTTTCTTT
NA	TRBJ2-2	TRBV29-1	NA	CSGMDMNTGELFF	TGCAGCGGGATGGACATGAACACCGGGGAGCTGTTTTTT
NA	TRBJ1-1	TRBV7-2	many	CASSFRLNTEAFF	TGTGCCAGCAGCTTTCGGCTGAACACTGAAGCTTTCTTT
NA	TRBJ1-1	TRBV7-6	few	CASSYERLDLNTEAFF	TGTGCCAGCAGCTATGAAAGACTAGACCTGAACACTGAAGCTTTCTTT
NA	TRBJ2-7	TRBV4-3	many	CASSHDRTLLNEQYF	TGCGCCAGCAGCCACGATCGGACCCTCCTGAACGAGCAGTACTTC
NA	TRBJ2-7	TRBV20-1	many	CSAWEASRFYEQYF	TGCAGTGCCTGGGAGGCTAGCAGGTTCTACGAGCAGTACTTC
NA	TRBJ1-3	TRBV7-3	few	CASSSPAGNTIYF	TGTGCCAGCAGCTCTCCTGCTGGAAACACCATATATTTT
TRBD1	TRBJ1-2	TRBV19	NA	CASKLTGEKWDGYTF	TGTGCCAGTAAATTAACAGGGGAAAAATGGGACGGCTACACCTTC
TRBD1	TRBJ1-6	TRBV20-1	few	CSARDQGAVNSPLHF	TGCAGTGCTAGAGATCAGGGGGCAGTGAATTCACCCCTCCACTTT
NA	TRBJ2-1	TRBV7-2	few	CASSAPGTVSNEQFF	TGTGCCAGCAGCGCCCCCGGGACCGTGTCCAATGAGCAGTTCTTC
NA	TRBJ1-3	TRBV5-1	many	CASSGVGTGNTIYF	TGCGCCAGCAGCGGGGTAGGGACTGGAAACACCATATATTTT
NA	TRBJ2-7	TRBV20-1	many	CSARTGTYEQYF	TGCAGTGCTAGGACGGGAACCTACGAGCAGTACTTC
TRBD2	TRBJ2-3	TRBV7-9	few	CASSLGTSGPPTDTQYF	TGTGCCAGCAGCTTAGGGACTAGCGGGCCCCCCACAGATACGCAGTATTTT
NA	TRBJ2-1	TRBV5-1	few	CASSLREEQFF	TGCGCCAGCAGCTTGCGGGAGGAGCAGTTCTTC